This passage covers 27 T cell receptor beta chains from one sample sequenced in a study of Graves' ophthalmopathy and Graves' hyperthyroidism (dated by TCRdb to the late 2010s). Sequenced using an Illumina HiSeq 2000. For repertoire sequencing, TCR beta CDR3 regions were amplified from RNA transcripts. A first-round RT-PCR used HTBI primers with the Qiagen OneStep RT-PCR kit, followed by a second-round multiplex PCR, size selection and purification. The raw public data were reprocessed by TCRdb itself: fastp quality trimming at Q25, MiXCR clonotype calling, in-frame beta chains only. Each CDR3 protein appears once, grouped with its most common genes and DNA. This sample holds around 600,000 distinct CDR3 sequences; over 40% were observed only once. The ten largest account for 3% to 4% of the sample. Sequencing was performed on peripheral blood. All receptors derive from an adult man with Graves' ophthalmopathy.

This clonotype was counted ten times or more. V gene TRBV19 combines with J gene TRBJ1-1; 8 positions match TRBD1. The junction had 5 bases not matched to a gene; V was cut back by 3 bases and J by 5 bases. There are 14 residues in the CDR3. Germline assignment: CDR1 LNHDA and CDR2 SQIVND (reference sequence). The CDR3 DNA reads as TGTGCCAGTAGTATCCCAGGGGGCTCAACTGAAGCTTTCTTT. This encodes CASSIPGGSTEAFF.

In this sample, this clonotype turned up many times. V usage is TRBV12-3 or TRBV12-4 and J usage is TRBJ1-2; a possible D gene is TRBD1 (6 bases). The CDR3 extends over 13 amino acids. The ends were cut back, 8 bases at V and 1 base at J, with 11 bases in the middle. CDR3 amino acids: CASYDRFNYGYTF. CDR3 nucleotides: TGTGCCAGCTACGACAGGTTTAACTATGGCTACACCTTC.

This clonotype was counted many times. The chain recombines TRBV9 with TRBJ1-6; D uncertain. V was trimmed by 0 bases and J by 2 bases, leaving 12 bases between them. Per the germline V gene, CDR1 is SGDLS and CDR2 is YYNGEE. CDR3 length equals 17 residues. CDR3 residues: CASSVETSPTYNSPLHF. The CDR3 bases are TGTGCCAGCAGCGTAGAAACTAGCCCAACCTATAATTCACCCCTCCACTTT.

This clonotype appeared a few times. A read error may explain this, as a much larger clone is one base away. The chain combines TRBV25-1 with TRBJ1-1, with D tentatively TRBD1 (6 bases). Trimming took off 2 bases at V and 5 bases at J, with 12 bases between the two ends. The CDR3 sequence is 14 residues long. CDR1 and CDR2 (germline): MGHDK, SYGVNS. The CDR3 DNA reads TGTGCCAGCAGTGAAAAGGGGGTTGGGACTGAAGCTTTCTTT. It specifies CASSEKGVGTEAFF.

This chain connects TRBV14 to TRBJ1-2, with 8 bases fitting TRBD1. Per the germline V gene, CDR1 is SGHDN and CDR2 is FVKESK. The length of the CDR3 is 15 residues. The trim removed 1 base at V and 11 bases at J, leaving 12 bases unmatched. CDR3 residues: CASSQGAGGEGGYTF. Written as DNA, the CDR3 is TGTGCCAGCAGCCAAGGCGCAGGGGGCGAAGGCGGGTACACCTTC.

J is TRBJ2-5 and V is TRBV2, with 8 bases matching TRBD1. There are 20 residues in the CDR3. Germline CDR1 reads SNHLY; CDR2 reads FYNNEI. V lost 6 bases to trimming and J lost 3 bases; unmatched junction nucleotides: 24. CDR3 amino acids: CASRAGGRGTGQGPKETQYF. The CDR3 bases are TGTGCCAGCAGAGCTGGGGGTAGAGGAACCGGACAGGGACCCAAAGAGACCCAGTACTTC.

J is TRBJ1-5 and V is TRBV25-1, with D perhaps matching TRBD1 (5 bases). CDR1 and CDR2 (germline): MGHDK, SYGVNS. The length of the CDR3 is 12 residues. V was pared by 11 bases and J by 6 bases, with 14 bases between. Here the CDR3 reads CARFGTGQPQHF. CDR3 nucleotide sequence: TGTGCCCGCTTTGGGACGGGTCAGCCCCAGCATTTT.

This clonotype turned up a few times. The chain links TRBV12-5 to TRBJ1-5; D is perhaps TRBD1 (5 bases). The germline gives CDR1 LGHNT, CDR2 FRNRAP. CDR3 length equals 18 residues. Trimming stripped 8 bases from V and 0 bases from J, with 23 bases between. The CDR3 sequence is CASLSSGGTGYSNQPQHF. CDR3 nucleotide sequence: TGTGCTAGTTTGTCGTCGGGAGGGACGGGATATAGCAATCAGCCCCAGCATTTT. The whole variable domain, remainder taken from reference TRBV12-5 and TRBJ1-5, is DARVTQTPRHKVTEMGQEVTMRCQPILGHNTVFWYRQTMMQGLELLAYFRNRAPLDDSGMPKDRFSAEMPDATLATLKIQPSEPRDSAVYFCASLSSGGTGYSNQPQHFGDGTRLSIL.

J is TRBJ1-2 and V is TRBV6-2 or TRBV6-3; possible D gene TRBD1, 5 bases. V lost 6 bases, J lost 6 bases, and 20 bases lay in between. The CDR3 is 15 amino acids. Germline CDR1 reads MNHEY; CDR2 reads SVGEGT. CDR3: CASSGRDGERNGYTF. CDR3 sequence (DNA): TGTGCCAGCAGCGGACGGGACGGGGAGCGCAATGGCTACACCTTC.

This sequence joins TRBV9 and TRBJ1-1; TRBD1 might be the D (6 bases). Looked up from germline, CDR1 is SGDLS and CDR2 is YYNGEE. Trimming removed 2 bases from V and 4 bases from J, with 18 bases in between. This CDR3 comprises 16 residues. CDR3 loop: CASSVGGGMGATEAFF. The CDR3 DNA reads as TGTGCCAGCAGCGTCGGAGGGGGTATGGGGGCCACTGAAGCTTTCTTT.

This clonotype appeared a few times. V usage is TRBV5-1 and J usage is TRBJ2-2; D is undetermined. The CDR3 sequence is 12 residues long. V lost 0 bases to trimming and J lost 7 bases, with 4 bases between them. The germline gives CDR1 SGHRS, CDR2 YFSETQ. The CDR3 coding sequence is TGCGCCAGCAGCTTGGACGGCGGGGAGCTGTTTTTT. Its translation is CASSLDGGELFF. The variable domain in full, completed from reference TRBV5-1 and TRBJ2-2, reads KAGVTQTPRYLIKTRGQQVTLSCSPISGHRSVSWYQQTPGQGLQFLFEYFSETQRNKGNFPGRFSGRQFSNSRSEMNVSTLELGDSALYLCASSLDGGELFFGEGSRLTVL.

The chain couples TRBV10-3 to TRBJ1-2; a weak D match, TRBD1 (6 bases). Trimming stripped 10 bases from V and 4 bases from J, with 16 bases between. The CDR3 extends over 13 amino acids. Germline V gene data show CDR1 as ENHRY and CDR2 as SYGVKD. The CDR3 loop reads CATGDPRGYGYTF. The CDR3 region has the DNA TGTGCCACAGGGGACCCCAGGGGCTATGGCTACACCTTC.

This clonotype was counted only a few times. V usage is TRBV6-1 and J usage is TRBJ2-7; no firm D call. CDR1 is MNHNS and CDR2 is SASEGT in the germline V gene. The CDR3 extends over 15 amino acids. V was cut by 5 bases and J by 0 bases, with 14 bases left in between. CDR3 loop: CASSLGISNSYEQYF. For the CDR3, the DNA is TGTGCCAGCAGTTTAGGGATCTCCAACTCCTACGAGCAGTACTTC.

Concerning this clonotype: A single base separates this from a much larger clone, so it may be a read error. The V call is TRBV14, the J call TRBJ2-6, with 7 nucleotides matching TRBD2. This CDR3 contains 15 residues. The ends lost 11 bases at V and 0 bases at J; junction bases unmatched: 7. Germline V gives CDR1 SGHDN, CDR2 FVKESK. The CDR3 DNA is TGTGCCTCCCGCCGGGGGGTCTCTGGGGCCAACGTCCTGACTTTC. This encodes CASRRGVSGANVLTF.

This clonotype was counted ten times or more. V and J are TRBV20-1 and TRBJ1-1; tentatively, D is TRBD1 (6 bases). The CDR3 has 14 residues. Germline loops: CDR1 DFQATT, CDR2 SNEGSKA (reference sequence). Trimming removed 1 base at V and 4 bases at J, with 13 bases between. The CDR3 nucleotides read TGCAGTGCTAGAGGCAGGGGCGACGTCACTGAAGCTTTCTTT. It is translated as CSARGRGDVTEAFF.

The chain uses TRBV5-5 and TRBJ2-2; D is undetermined. V shed 2 bases and J shed 5 bases, with 13 bases lying between them. CDR1 and CDR2 (germline): SGHKS, YYEKEE (reference sequence). This CDR3 is 15 amino acids long. The CDR3 reads CASSFRVGITGELFF. The CDR3 DNA reads as TGTGCCAGCAGCTTTAGAGTTGGGATTACCGGGGAGCTGTTTTTT.

This clonotype was counted at least ten times. The J gene is TRBJ2-5, the V gene TRBV5-5; 7 nucleotides match TRBD1. V shed 4 bases and J 2 bases; nucleotides not matched to a gene: 5. This CDR3 is built from 14 residues. CDR1 is SGHKS, CDR2 YYEKEE, per germline (reference sequence). CDR3 protein: CASSMTGWQETQYF. The DNA of the CDR3 is TGTGCCAGCAGCATGACAGGGTGGCAAGAGACCCAGTACTTC.

The gene calls are TRBV2 and TRBJ1-3; TRBD1 matches 11 bases. This CDR3 comprises 12 residues. Germline V gene lookup returns CDR1 SNHLY and CDR2 FYNNEI. The V segment lost 6 bases and the J segment 9 bases; nucleotides outside the gene matches: 1. CDR3 DNA: TGTGCCAGCAGGGGGACAGGGGGCACCATATATTTT. It specifies CASRGTGGTIYF.

This chain joins TRBV25-1 and TRBJ1-1; 9 nucleotides agree with TRBD1. The V and J ends lost 8 bases and 6 bases, in that order; junction bases with no gene match: 7. This CDR3 contains 13 residues. Germline lookup yields CDR1 MGHDK and CDR2 SYGVNS. CDR3 coding DNA: TGTGCCAGCGGACAGGGGATAATCTCTGAAGCTTTCTTT. This gives the protein CASGQGIISEAFF.

This clonotype was counted a few times. The chain is built from TRBV7-3 and TRBJ2-2; D is possibly TRBD1 or TRBD2 (5 bases each). CDR3 length: 14 amino acids. With 2 bases removed from V and 5 bases from J, the gap between germline ends came to 9 bases. CDR1 is SGHTA, CDR2 FQGTGA, per germline. CDR3 in amino acids: CASSLSGTTGELFF. In DNA, the CDR3 is TGTGCCAGCAGCTTATCAGGGACGACCGGGGAGCTGTTTTTT.

This clonotype showed up many times. V usage is TRBV19 and J usage is TRBJ2-5; TRBD1 aligns across 8 bases. Germline-derived CDR1 and CDR2 are LNHDA and SQIVND (reference sequence). The CDR3 runs to 16 residues. The J segment lost 2 bases and the V segment lost 5 bases, leaving 10 bases of the junction unmatched. Here the CDR3 DNA reads TGTGCCAGTAGTCCTGGACCGGGACAGGCGCAAGAGACCCAGTACTTC. Translating it yields CASSPGPGQAQETQYF.

The chain joins TRBV10-3 to TRBJ2-5; 10 positions match TRBD1. The V gene's germline CDR1 is ENHRY and CDR2 SYGVKD. The CDR3 covers 14 residues. The junction had 7 bases not matched to a gene; V was cut back by 10 bases and J by 2 bases. CDR3: CASSDRGQQETQYF. CDR3 DNA sequence: TGTGCCAGCTCAGACAGGGGGCAGCAAGAGACCCAGTACTTC.

This clonotype was recorded many times. The chain joins TRBV9 to TRBJ2-2, with a tentative D call TRBD2 (6 bases). Trimming took off 4 bases at V and 0 bases at J, with 10 bases between the two ends. Germline CDR1 SGDLS, CDR2 YYNGEE. The CDR3 totals 15 residues. DNA for the CDR3: TGTGCCAGCAGCTGGGAGGAAGCGAACACCGGGGAGCTGTTTTTT. As protein: CASSWEEANTGELFF.

This clonotype has a count of ten or more. The chain has TRBV7-2 and TRBJ1-5; D call uncertain. The CDR3 covers 16 residues. CDR1 and CDR2 from the germline V gene are SGHTA and FQGNSA. Trimming removed 1 base at V and 0 bases at J, with 10 bases between. This chain's CDR3 is CASSLGRVYSNQPQHF. CDR3 bases: TGTGCCAGCAGCTTAGGGCGGGTCTATAGCAATCAGCCCCAGCATTTT.

This clonotype was found many times. This sequence joins TRBV5-5 and TRBJ2-7; TRBD1 aligns across 11 bases. Trimming at V came to 2 bases and at J to 5 bases, leaving 6 bases not matched to a gene. This CDR3 contains 15 residues. The germline V gene has CDR1 SGHKS and CDR2 YYEKEE (reference sequence). The CDR3, as DNA: TGTGCCAGCAGCTTTCGGGACAGGGGGGTTGACGAGCAGTACTTC. It encodes CASSFRDRGVDEQYF.

This clonotype was recorded at least ten times. The CDR3 DNA is TGTGCCAGCAGCTTAGGACAGGGGGCTCATTCACCCCTCCACTTT. The encoded protein is CASSLGQGAHSPLHF. The V and J genes are TRBV7-2 and TRBJ1-6; 10 nucleotides line up with TRBD1. Germline V gene sequence: CDR1 SGHTA, CDR2 FQGNSA. This CDR3 is 15 amino acids long. V was pared by 1 base and J by 8 bases, with 2 bases of the junction left unmatched.

This clonotype was seen once. In DNA form, the CDR3 reads TGTGCCAGCAGCGTGAGCGGGGTCGTGACCGGGGAGCTGGACTATGGCTACACCTTC. Its protein product is CASSVSGVVTGELDYGYTF. This chain uses TRBV11-2 with TRBJ1-2; D uncertain. V was cut by 5 bases and J by 3 bases, with 28 bases left in between. CDR3 length equals 19 residues. Germline loops: CDR1 SGHAT, CDR2 FQNNGV. The variable domain in full, with the rest retrieved from reference TRBV11-2 and TRBJ1-2, is EAGVAQSPRYKIIEKRQSVAFWCNPISGHATLYWYQQILGQGPKLLIQFQNNGVVDDSQLPKDRFSAERLKGVDSTLKIQPAKLEDSAVYLCASSVSGVVTGELDYGYTFGSGTRLTVV.